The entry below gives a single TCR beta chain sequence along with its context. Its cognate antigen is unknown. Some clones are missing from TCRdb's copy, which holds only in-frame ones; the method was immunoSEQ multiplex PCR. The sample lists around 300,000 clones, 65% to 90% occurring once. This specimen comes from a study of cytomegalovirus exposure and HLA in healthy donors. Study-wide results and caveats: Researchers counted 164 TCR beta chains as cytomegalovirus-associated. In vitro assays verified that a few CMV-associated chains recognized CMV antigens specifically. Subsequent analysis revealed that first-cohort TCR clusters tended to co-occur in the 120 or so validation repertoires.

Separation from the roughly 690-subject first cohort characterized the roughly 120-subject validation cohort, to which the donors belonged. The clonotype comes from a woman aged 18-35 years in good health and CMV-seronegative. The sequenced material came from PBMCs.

This CDR3 reads CSVSGAGGNYF. CDR3 bases: TGCAGCGTTTCGGGTGCGGGGGGAAATTACTTC. V and J are TRBV29-1 and TRBJ2-7; 8 nucleotides align to TRBD2. Germline V gene data show CDR1 as SQVTM and CDR2 as ANQGSEA. The CDR3 is made up of 11 amino acids. The trim removed 5 bases at V and 13 bases at J, leaving 10 bases unmatched.